Shown below are 32 T cell receptor beta chains from a single sample sequenced in a study of identical twins. TCRdb called the 5' RACE reads again in MiXCR, with one record for every CDR3 protein. The sample includes roughly 690,000 distinct CDR3 sequences, roughly 20% of them seen just once. A further study also used this sample, focusing on T cells expressing NK-cell markers.

Sequenced input: PBMCs. The source is a woman between 18 and 29 years old in good health.

The chain carries TRBV20-1 and TRBJ1-1; maybe TRBD1 (6 bases). The CDR3 consists of 14 residues. Germline assignment: CDR1 DFQATT and CDR2 SNEGSKA (reference sequence). Between the trimmed V and J ends, which lost 6 bases and 2 bases, there was a span of 16 bases. The CDR3 DNA reads as TGCAGTGCCTTACCCACAGGGCAAAACACTGAAGCTTTCTTT. Residues: CSALPTGQNTEAFF.

At least ten counts were recorded for this clonotype. This chain joins TRBV12-3 or TRBV12-4 and TRBJ1-3; D is unresolved. This CDR3 spans 11 amino acids. The germline V and J ends were trimmed by 3 bases and 5 bases, with 2 bases remaining between them. CDR3 region: CASSFRNTIYF. DNA for the CDR3: TGTGCCAGCAGTTTTAGAAACACCATATATTTT.

The chain combines TRBV20-1 with TRBJ2-7, with D perhaps matching TRBD1 (6 bases). This CDR3 region has 15 residues. Trimming cost V 6 bases and J 6 bases, with 24 bases left between them. From germline, CDR1 is DFQATT and CDR2 SNEGSKA (reference sequence). CDR3 in DNA: TGCAGTGCAGAACTCCTACAGGGCCCGGGCGGCGAGCAGTACTTC. Protein product: CSAELLQGPGGEQYF.

This clonotype was seen only a few times. The V and J genes are TRBV12-3 or TRBV12-4 and TRBJ2-5; a possible D gene is TRBD2 (6 bases). The CDR3 is made up of 16 amino acids. V was shortened by 3 bases and J by 5 bases, with 19 bases between the two germline ends. The CDR3 sequence is CASSFSGAARGETQYF. CDR3 nucleotide sequence: TGTGCCAGCAGTTTTTCGGGAGCAGCGCGAGGGGAGACCCAGTACTTC.

The rearrangement links TRBV18 to TRBJ1-1; D uncertain. There are 15 residues in the CDR3. Germline CDR1 is KGHSH and CDR2 is LQKENI. V lost 4 bases, J lost 2 bases, and 14 bases lay in between. The CDR3 protein is CASSRLSVLNTEAFF. CDR3 in DNA: TGTGCCAGCTCACGATTAAGCGTCCTAAACACTGAAGCTTTCTTT.

The chain has TRBV5-6 and TRBJ2-1; 13 bases align to TRBD2. CDR3 length equals 14 residues. Germline loops: CDR1 SGHDT, CDR2 YYEEEE. V gave up 5 bases and J gave up 13 bases; unmatched junction bases: 9. CDR3 sequence: CASRTGTSGTPQFF. DNA for the CDR3: TGTGCCAGCAGAACCGGGACTAGCGGGACCCCTCAGTTCTTC.

This clonotype has just a few counts. The chain is built from TRBV4-3 and TRBJ2-7, with 7 bases fitting TRBD2. Germline V gene sequence: CDR1 LGHNA, CDR2 YSLEER. The CDR3 sequence is 15 residues long. J lost 5 bases, V lost 0 bases, and 7 bases had no gene match. The CDR3, as DNA: TGCGCCAGCAGCCAAGAACGGTCGGGAGGCCACGAGCAGTACTTC. Amino acid sequence: CASSQERSGGHEQYF.

There are a few counts of this clonotype. J is TRBJ2-3 and V is TRBV5-1; 7 nucleotides match TRBD1. CDR3 size: 16 residues. Germline CDR1 and CDR2: SGHRS and YFSETQ. The V and J ends lost 3 bases and 3 bases, in that order; junction bases with no gene match: 10. In DNA form, the CDR3 reads TGCGCCAGCAGCTCGACCGACAGGGAAGGAACAGATACGCAGTATTTT. It translates to CASSSTDREGTDTQYF. Variable domain in full (rest from reference TRBV5-1 and TRBJ2-3): KAGVTQTPRYLIKTRGQQVTLSCSPISGHRSVSWYQQTPGQGLQFLFEYFSETQRNKGNFPGRFSGRQFSNSRSEMNVSTLELGDSALYLCASSSTDREGTDTQYFGPGTRLTVL.

The chain carries TRBV10-3 and TRBJ2-1; D not certain. Trimming removed 0 bases at V and 7 bases at J, with 13 bases between. CDR1 ENHRY and CDR2 SYGVKD come from the germline V gene. The CDR3 consists of 15 residues. The CDR3 spells CAISESRTTVNEQFF. The CDR3 DNA reads as TGTGCCATCAGTGAGTCTAGGACGACGGTGAATGAGCAGTTCTTC.

This clonotype was counted at least ten times. The chain links TRBV9 to TRBJ2-7; the match to TRBD2 covers 9 bases. The germline V gene encodes CDR1 SGDLS and CDR2 YYNGEE. V lost 4 bases to trimming and J lost 0 bases; unmatched junction nucleotides: 2. This CDR3 is 14 amino acids long. CDR3 bases: TGTGCCAGCAGCCCTAGCGGGAACTCCTACGAGCAGTACTTC. Residues: CASSPSGNSYEQYF. Based on the CDR3 plus reference TRBV9 and TRBJ2-7, the full variable domain is DSGVTQTPKHLITATGQRVTLRCSPRSGDLSVYWYQQSLDQGLQFLIQYYNGEERAKGNILERFSAQQFPDLHSELNLSSLELGDSALYFCASSPSGNSYEQYFGPGTRLTVT.

V and J are TRBV5-5 and TRBJ2-3; 9 bases agree with TRBD2. The CDR3 sequence is 17 residues long. V was clipped by 4 bases and J by 2 bases; unmatched bases: 11. The germline CDR1 and CDR2 sequences are SGHKS and YYEKEE (reference sequence). CDR3 sequence: CASSPFRTSDITDTQYF. CDR3 nucleotides: TGTGCCAGCAGCCCCTTTAGGACTAGCGATATCACAGATACGCAGTATTTT.

This clonotype was recorded a few times. This chain connects TRBV29-1 to TRBJ2-5; possibly TRBD2 for D (6 bases). CDR3 length: 14 amino acids. Germline values: CDR1 SQVTM, CDR2 ANQGSEA. V was clipped by 7 bases and J by 6 bases, with 21 bases between them. CDR3 amino acids: CSAARDSRRKTQYF. The CDR3 DNA sequence: TGCAGCGCTGCCCGGGACTCAAGAAGGAAGACCCAGTACTTC.

This clonotype was found a few times. The J gene is TRBJ2-1, the V gene TRBV5-1; 10 bases line up with TRBD1. V lost 7 bases, J lost 5 bases, and 9 bases stayed unmatched. Germline V gene sequence: CDR1 SGHRS, CDR2 YFSETQ. The CDR3 length is 15 residues. The CDR3 DNA reads TGCGCCAGCGGCCCTGGGACAGGGGATGACAATGAGCAGTTCTTC. This translates into CASGPGTGDDNEQFF. The full variable domain, in which reference TRBV5-1 and TRBJ2-1 provide the parts outside the CDR3, is KAGVTQTPRYLIKTRGQQVTLSCSPISGHRSVSWYQQTPGQGLQFLFEYFSETQRNKGNFPGRFSGRQFSNSRSEMNVSTLELGDSALYLCASGPGTGDDNEQFFGPGTRLTVL.

The chain recombines TRBV11-2 with TRBJ1-4; the D is unclear. With 4 bases removed from V and 8 bases from J, the gap between germline ends came to 8 bases. The length of the CDR3 is 12 residues. CDR1 is SGHAT and CDR2 is FQNNGV in the germline V gene. CDR3 DNA sequence: TGTGCCAGCAGCTACACGGGGGAAAAACTGTTTTTT. This translates into CASSYTGEKLFF.

This clonotype was found a few times. The rearrangement uses TRBV20-1 and TRBJ1-3; TRBD1 aligns across 7 bases. The CDR3 runs to 15 residues. Germline loops: CDR1 DFQATT, CDR2 SNEGSKA (reference sequence). The V gene end was trimmed by 1 base and the J gene end by 3 bases; junction bases not matched to a gene: 6. This chain's CDR3 is CSARAPRDSGNTIYF. The CDR3 nucleotides read TGCAGTGCTAGAGCCCCCCGGGACAGTGGAAACACCATATATTTT.

This clonotype has more than one count but fewer than ten. This chain joins TRBV12-3 or TRBV12-4 and TRBJ2-1; TRBD2 matches at 15 bases. The V and J ends lost 3 bases and 7 bases, in that order; junction bases with no gene match: 10. This CDR3 is 18 amino acids long. CDR3 coding DNA: TGTGCCAGCAGTTTTTTCCGCTTCGGACTAGCGGGAGGGAATGAGCAGTTCTTC. Encoded protein: CASSFFRFGLAGGNEQFF.

This clonotype was seen only a few times. The chain combines TRBV7-2 with TRBJ2-3, with 8 nucleotides matching TRBD2. This CDR3 contains 17 residues. Losses at the gene ends were 0 bases for V and 0 bases for J; bases not matched to a gene: 5. CDR1 and CDR2 from the germline V gene are SGHTA and FQGNSA. DNA for the CDR3: TGTGCCAGCAGCTTAGCGGGGGCTAGCGGGAGCACAGATACGCAGTATTTT. It codes for CASSLAGASGSTDTQYF.

In regard to this clonotype: No conserved phenylalanine or tryptophan ends this CDR3, so it is likely a read error. This chain connects TRBV20-1 to TRBJ2-3; D is perhaps TRBD2 (5 bases). The germline gives CDR1 DFQATT, CDR2 SNEGSKA (reference sequence). The CDR3 runs 13 residues. V lost 3 bases and J 2 bases, leaving 9 bases between the germline ends. The CDR3 DNA is TGCAGTGCTAGCGGGGATATCACAGATACGCAGTATTTA. This encodes CSASGDITDTQYL.

This chain links TRBV4-2 with TRBJ2-1; D unresolved. The CDR3 spans 15 residues. Germline V gene data show CDR1 as LGHNA and CDR2 as YNFKEQ. Trimming left V 0 bases short and J 4 bases short, with 10 bases between. The DNA for the CDR3 is TGTGCCAGCAGCCAAGATACACAACCGTACAATGAGCAGTTCTTC. Amino acid sequence: CASSQDTQPYNEQFF.

This clonotype showed up just a few times. CDR3 sequence reads: CAISPGQASPLHF. The CDR3, as DNA: TGTGCCATCAGCCCCGGACAGGCTTCACCCCTCCACTTT. The chain has TRBV10-3 and TRBJ1-6; 7 bases are a match to TRBD1. The V and J ends lost 6 bases and 9 bases, in that order; junction bases with no gene match: 5. The CDR3 length is 13 residues. Per germline, CDR1 ENHRY and CDR2 SYGVKD.

This chain joins TRBV5-1 and TRBJ2-5, with a weak D call TRBD1 (5 bases). CDR1 SGHRS and CDR2 YFSETQ come from the germline V gene. The CDR3 runs 13 residues. Trimming took 1 base from V and 5 from J, leaving 9 bases between them. CDR3 residues: CASSLSYRETQYF. The CDR3 DNA reads TGCGCCAGCAGCTTGTCCTACAGGGAGACCCAGTACTTC.

This clonotype was observed a few times. J is TRBJ2-1 and V is TRBV20-1; D perhaps matches TRBD2 (5 bases). The CDR3 extends over 14 amino acids. The germline V gene has CDR1 DFQATT and CDR2 SNEGSKA (reference sequence). Deletions cut 6 bases from V and 1 base from J, with 13 bases between. This CDR3 is CSADFGVSYNEQFF. The CDR3 DNA follows: TGCAGTGCGGACTTCGGGGTTTCCTACAATGAGCAGTTCTTC.

The chain has TRBV19 and TRBJ2-2, with D possibly being TRBD2 (6 bases). Trimming removed 5 bases from V and 1 base from J, with 17 bases in between. This CDR3 has 17 residues. The germline V gene has CDR1 LNHDA and CDR2 SQIVND (reference sequence). CDR3 in DNA: TGTGCCAGTAGTGCCGACCGTTACGGGAGGAACACCGGGGAGCTGTTTTTT. Amino acid sequence: CASSADRYGRNTGELFF.

This clonotype was counted a few times. The chain links TRBV9 to TRBJ2-1, with TRBD2 identical over 12 bases. The CDR3 loop spans 16 amino acids. The germline gives CDR1 SGDLS, CDR2 YYNGEE. The trim removed 3 bases at V and 9 bases at J, leaving 10 bases unmatched. The DNA for the CDR3 is TGTGCCAGCAGCGCCACCTCTAGCGGGGGGGCCGGTGAGCAGTTCTTC. This translates into CASSATSSGGAGEQFF. Using reference TRBV9 and TRBJ2-1 for the parts outside the CDR3, the full variable domain is DSGVTQTPKHLITATGQRVTLRCSPRSGDLSVYWYQQSLDQGLQFLIQYYNGEERAKGNILERFSAQQFPDLHSELNLSSLELGDSALYFCASSATSSGGAGEQFFGPGTRLTVL.

This clonotype appeared many times. The CDR3 nucleotides are TGTGCCACCAGTGGGGCGGGAGAGGAGTATGAGCAGTTCTTC. Its translation is CATSGAGEEYEQFF. V and J are TRBV24-1 and TRBJ2-1; 7 nucleotides align to TRBD2. This CDR3 is 14 amino acids long. The V and J ends lost 5 bases and 8 bases, in that order; junction bases with no gene match: 8. Germline V lookup: CDR1 KGHDR, CDR2 SFDVKD.

This chain links TRBV11-2 with TRBJ2-1; D may be TRBD1 or TRBD2 (5 bases each). Between the trimmed V and J ends, which lost 6 bases and 1 base, there was a span of 16 bases. CDR3 size: 16 residues. CDR1 SGHAT and CDR2 FQNNGV come from the germline V gene. The CDR3 protein is CASRPLGELSYNEQFF. For the CDR3, the DNA is TGTGCCAGCAGGCCCCTGGGGGAGTTGTCCTACAATGAGCAGTTCTTC.

The sample holds a few counts of this clonotype. The gene calls are TRBV6-1 and TRBJ2-1; TRBD2 aligns across 9 bases. The V and J ends lost 6 bases and 0 bases, in that order; junction bases with no gene match: 6. Germline assignment: CDR1 MNHNS and CDR2 SASEGT. The CDR3 length is 16 residues. In DNA, the CDR3 is TGTGCCAGCAGCCCGCTTAGCGGGAGCTCCTACAATGAGCAGTTCTTC. It specifies CASSPLSGSSYNEQFF.

In this sample, this clonotype turned up a few times. The rearrangement joins TRBV12-3 or TRBV12-4 to TRBJ2-1; 8 bases line up with TRBD1. This CDR3 is built from 15 residues. With 6 bases clipped from V and 6 bases from J, the junction kept 10 bases outside the gene matches. CDR3 protein: CASSRTGLYGNEQFF. CDR3 sequence (DNA): TGTGCCAGCAGCCGGACAGGGCTGTATGGCAATGAGCAGTTCTTC.

The V gene is TRBV5-6, the J gene TRBJ2-3, with 13 bases identical to TRBD2. Germline trimming cut 4 bases from V and 6 bases from J; bases unmatched to any gene: 5. Germline V gene data show CDR1 as SGHDT and CDR2 as YYEEEE. The CDR3 contains 15 residues. Written as DNA, the CDR3 is TGTGCCAGCAGCCAAGGGACTAGCGGGAAGGATACGCAGTATTTT. Protein: CASSQGTSGKDTQYF.

The rearrangement uses TRBV2 and TRBJ2-2, with no clear D. Germline CDR1 reads SNHLY; CDR2 reads FYNNEI. Trimming took 3 bases from V and 0 from J, leaving 11 bases between them. The CDR3 sequence is 16 residues long. The CDR3 DNA follows: TGTGCCAGCAGTGACGCGGCAGAACCGAACACCGGGGAGCTGTTTTTT. Protein sequence: CASSDAAEPNTGELFF.

A few counts support this clonotype. This chain connects TRBV20-1 to TRBJ2-5; no reliable D call. This CDR3 has 14 amino acids. V shed 0 bases and J shed 1 base, with 9 bases lying between them. CDR1 and CDR2 (germline): DFQATT, SNEGSKA (reference sequence). The CDR3 loop is CSARDTQLQETQYF. The CDR3 DNA is TGCAGTGCTAGAGATACACAGCTCCAAGAGACCCAGTACTTC.

As DNA, the CDR3 is TGTGCCAGCAGTTTATCAGAGGGGGCTCGTTACAATGAGCAGTTCTTC. This gives the protein CASSLSEGARYNEQFF. The V and J genes are TRBV12-3 or TRBV12-4 and TRBJ2-1, with 7 bases matching TRBD1. J lost 4 bases, V lost 2 bases, and 8 bases had no gene match. This CDR3 is built from 16 residues.